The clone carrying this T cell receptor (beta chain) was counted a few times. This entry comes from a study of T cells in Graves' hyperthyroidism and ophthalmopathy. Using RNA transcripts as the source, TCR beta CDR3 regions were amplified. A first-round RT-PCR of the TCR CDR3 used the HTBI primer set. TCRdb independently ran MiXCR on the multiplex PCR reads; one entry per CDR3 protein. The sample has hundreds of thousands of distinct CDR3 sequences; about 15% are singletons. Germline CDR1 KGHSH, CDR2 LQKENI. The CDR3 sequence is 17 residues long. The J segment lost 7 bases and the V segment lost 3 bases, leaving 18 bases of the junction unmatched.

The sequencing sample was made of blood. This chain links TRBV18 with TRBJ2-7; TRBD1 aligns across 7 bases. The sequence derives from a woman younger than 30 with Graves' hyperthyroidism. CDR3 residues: CASSPLIGQVSAEEQYF. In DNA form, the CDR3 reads TGTGCCAGCTCACCTCTTATAGGACAGGTCTCTGCCGAGGAGCAGTACTTC. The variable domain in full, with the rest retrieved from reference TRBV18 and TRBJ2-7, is NAGVMQNPRHLVRRRGQEARLRCSPMKGHSHVYWYRQLPEEGLKFMVYLQKENIIDESGMPKERFSAEFPKEGPSILRIQQVVRGDSAAYFCASSPLIGQVSAEEQYFGPGTRLTVT.